This T cell receptor (beta chain) was observed in a study of cytomegalovirus exposure and HLA in healthy donors. Study-level information: The approximately 130 validation repertoires matched the 650 to 850 first-cohort repertoires in platform, a later analysis reported.

The germline V gene encodes CDR1 SGDLS and CDR2 YYNGEE. The CDR3 is made up of 14 amino acids. Trimming removed 0 bases from V and 4 bases from J, with 8 bases in between. TCRdb's table, derived via immunoSEQ multiplex PCR, lists solely in-frame clones and lacks some. The table records about 200,000 clones, roughly 91% of them present only once. This clone was observed a single time. Separate from the roughly 630-subject first cohort was the 120-subject validation cohort, to which the donors belonged. The clonotype was recovered from a woman younger than 35 in good health and CMV-seropositive. Sequenced sample: PBMCs. The chain joins TRBV9 to TRBJ1-5; the D is unclear. CDR3 nucleotides: TGTGCCAGCAGCGTAGGTACGGGAAATCAGCCCCAGCATTTT. Encoded protein: CASSVGTGNQPQHF. Drawing the rest from reference TRBV9 and TRBJ1-5, the complete variable domain is DSGVTQTPKHLITATGQRVTLRCSPRSGDLSVYWYQQSLDQGLQFLIQYYNGEERAKGNILERFSAQQFPDLHSELNLSSLELGDSALYFCASSVGTGNQPQHFGDGTRLSIL.